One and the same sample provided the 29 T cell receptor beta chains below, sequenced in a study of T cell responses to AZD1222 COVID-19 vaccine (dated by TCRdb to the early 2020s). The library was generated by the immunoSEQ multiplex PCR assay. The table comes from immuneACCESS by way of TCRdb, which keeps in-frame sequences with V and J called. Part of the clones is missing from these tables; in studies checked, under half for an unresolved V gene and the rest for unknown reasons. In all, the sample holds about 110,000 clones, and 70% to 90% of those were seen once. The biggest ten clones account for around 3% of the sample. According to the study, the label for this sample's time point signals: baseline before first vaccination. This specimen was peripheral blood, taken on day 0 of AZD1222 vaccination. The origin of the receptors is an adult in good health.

The CDR3 protein is CASSVRGATDTQYF. The CDR3 DNA follows: TGTGCCAGCAGCGTAAGGGGGGCCACAGATACGCAGTATTTT. V gene TRBV9 combines with J gene TRBJ2-3, with D perhaps being TRBD1 or TRBD2 (6 bases each). The germline V and J ends were trimmed by 1 base and 2 bases, with 8 bases remaining between them. CDR1 is SGDLS, CDR2 YYNGEE, per germline. This CDR3 contains 14 residues.

The CDR3 sequence is CASNGGTSGSRDTQYF. The CDR3 DNA sequence: TGTGCCAGCAACGGGGGAACTAGCGGGAGTAGGGATACGCAGTATTTT. The chain carries TRBV9 and TRBJ2-3; the match to TRBD2 covers 11 bases. CDR1 is SGDLS and CDR2 is YYNGEE in the germline V gene. The CDR3 has 16 amino acids. After removal of 6 bases from V and 6 bases from J, the junction contained 12 bases not matched to a gene.

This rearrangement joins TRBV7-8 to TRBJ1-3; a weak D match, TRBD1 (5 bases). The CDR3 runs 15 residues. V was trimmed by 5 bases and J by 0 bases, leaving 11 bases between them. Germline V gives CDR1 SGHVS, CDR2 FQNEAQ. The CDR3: CASSPRGLSGNTIYF. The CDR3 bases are TGTGCCAGCAGCCCCCGGGGCCTCTCTGGAAACACCATATATTTT.

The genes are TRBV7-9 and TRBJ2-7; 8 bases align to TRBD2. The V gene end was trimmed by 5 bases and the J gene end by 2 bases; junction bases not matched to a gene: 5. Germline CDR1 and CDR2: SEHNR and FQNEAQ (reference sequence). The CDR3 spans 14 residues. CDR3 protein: CASSPGGVTYEQYF. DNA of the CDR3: TGTGCCAGCAGCCCGGGGGGGGTAACCTACGAGCAGTACTTC.

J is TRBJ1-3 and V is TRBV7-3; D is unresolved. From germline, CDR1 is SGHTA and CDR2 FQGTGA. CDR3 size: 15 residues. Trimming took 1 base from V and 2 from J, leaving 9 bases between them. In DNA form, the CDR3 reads TGTGCCAGCAGCTTAAGCCCTAGCACTGGAAACACCATATATTTT. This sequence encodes CASSLSPSTGNTIYF.

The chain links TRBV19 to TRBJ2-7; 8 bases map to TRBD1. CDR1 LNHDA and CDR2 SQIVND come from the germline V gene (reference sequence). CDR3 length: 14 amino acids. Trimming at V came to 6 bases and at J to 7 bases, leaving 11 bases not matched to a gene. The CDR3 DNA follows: TGTGCCAGTAGAAGTGTTGGACAGGGCGCGGAGCAGTACTTC. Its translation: CASRSVGQGAEQYF.

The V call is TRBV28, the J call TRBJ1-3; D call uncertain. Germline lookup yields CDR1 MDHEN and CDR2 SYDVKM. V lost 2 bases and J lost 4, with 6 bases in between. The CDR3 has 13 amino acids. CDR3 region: CASSLILGNTIYF. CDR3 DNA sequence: TGTGCCAGCAGTTTAATCCTGGGAAACACCATATATTTT.

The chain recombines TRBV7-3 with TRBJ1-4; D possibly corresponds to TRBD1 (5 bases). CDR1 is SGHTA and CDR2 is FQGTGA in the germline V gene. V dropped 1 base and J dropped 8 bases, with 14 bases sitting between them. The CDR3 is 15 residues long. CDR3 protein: CASSLSGGAGEKLFF. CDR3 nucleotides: TGTGCCAGCAGCTTAAGCGGTGGGGCTGGGGAAAAACTGTTTTTT.

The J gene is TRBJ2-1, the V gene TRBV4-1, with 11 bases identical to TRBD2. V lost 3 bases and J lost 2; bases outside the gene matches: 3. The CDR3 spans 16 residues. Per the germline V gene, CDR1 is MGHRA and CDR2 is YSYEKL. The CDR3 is CASSHIAGGPYNEQFF. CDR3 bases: TGCGCCAGCAGCCATATAGCGGGGGGGCCCTACAATGAGCAGTTCTTC.

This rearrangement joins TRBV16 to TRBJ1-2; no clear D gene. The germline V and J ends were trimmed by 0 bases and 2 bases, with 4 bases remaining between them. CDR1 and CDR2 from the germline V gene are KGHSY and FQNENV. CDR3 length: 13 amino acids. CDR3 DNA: TGTGCCAGCAGCCAATCAGGGAACTATGGCTACACCTTC. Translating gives CASSQSGNYGYTF.

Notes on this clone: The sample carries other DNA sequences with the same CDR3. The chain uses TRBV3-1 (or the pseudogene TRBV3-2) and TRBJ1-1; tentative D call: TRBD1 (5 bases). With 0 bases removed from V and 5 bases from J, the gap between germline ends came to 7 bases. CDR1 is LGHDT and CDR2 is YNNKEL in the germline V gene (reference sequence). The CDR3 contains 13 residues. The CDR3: CASSQDRGTEAFF. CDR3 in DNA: TGTGCCAGCAGCCAAGATCGGGGGACTGAAGCTTTCTTT.

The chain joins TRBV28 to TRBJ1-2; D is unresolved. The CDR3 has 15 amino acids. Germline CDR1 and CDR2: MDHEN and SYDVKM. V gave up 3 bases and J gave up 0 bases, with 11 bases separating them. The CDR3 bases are TGTGCCAGCAGTTTCCCCGTCGGAACTAACTATGGCTACACCTTC. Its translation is CASSFPVGTNYGYTF.

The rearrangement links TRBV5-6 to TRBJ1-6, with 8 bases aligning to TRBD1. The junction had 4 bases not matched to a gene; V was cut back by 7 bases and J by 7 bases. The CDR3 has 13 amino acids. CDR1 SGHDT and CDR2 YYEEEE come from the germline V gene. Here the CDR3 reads CASLRTGNSPLHF. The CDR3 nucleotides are TGTGCCAGCCTTCGGACAGGGAATTCACCCCTCCACTTT.

CDR3 amino acids: CATSDSRTVGNTIYF. CDR3 sequence (DNA): TGTGCCACCAGTGACTCCCGGACAGTTGGAAACACCATATATTTT. This sequence joins TRBV24-1 and TRBJ1-3, with TRBD1 as a possible D gene (6 bases). This CDR3 is 15 amino acids long. Germline values: CDR1 KGHDR, CDR2 SFDVKD. V shed 4 bases and J shed 3 bases, with 12 bases lying between them.

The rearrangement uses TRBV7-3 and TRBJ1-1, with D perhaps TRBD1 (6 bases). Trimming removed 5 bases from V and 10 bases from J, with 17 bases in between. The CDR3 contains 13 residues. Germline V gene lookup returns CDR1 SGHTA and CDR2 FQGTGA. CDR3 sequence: CASSLAGAGVAFF. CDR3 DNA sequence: TGTGCCAGCAGCCTGGCAGGGGCGGGGGTAGCTTTCTTT.

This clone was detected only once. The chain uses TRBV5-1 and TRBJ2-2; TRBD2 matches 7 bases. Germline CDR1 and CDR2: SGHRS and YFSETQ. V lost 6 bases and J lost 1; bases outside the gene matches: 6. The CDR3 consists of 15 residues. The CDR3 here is CASTPPSGNTGELFF. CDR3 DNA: TGCGCCAGCACACCTCCTAGCGGGAACACCGGGGAGCTGTTTTTT. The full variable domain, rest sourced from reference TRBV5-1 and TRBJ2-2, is KAGVTQTPRYLIKTRGQQVTLSCSPISGHRSVSWYQQTPGQGLQFLFEYFSETQRNKGNFPGRFSGRQFSNSRSEMNVSTLELGDSALYLCASTPPSGNTGELFFGEGSRLTVL.

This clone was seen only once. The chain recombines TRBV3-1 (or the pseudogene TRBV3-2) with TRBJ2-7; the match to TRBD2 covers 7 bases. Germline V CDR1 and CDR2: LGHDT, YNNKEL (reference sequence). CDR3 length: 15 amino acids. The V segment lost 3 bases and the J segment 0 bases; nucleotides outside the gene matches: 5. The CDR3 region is CASSQPSGISYEQYF. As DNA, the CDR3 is TGTGCCAGCAGCCAGCCCAGCGGGATCTCCTACGAGCAGTACTTC.

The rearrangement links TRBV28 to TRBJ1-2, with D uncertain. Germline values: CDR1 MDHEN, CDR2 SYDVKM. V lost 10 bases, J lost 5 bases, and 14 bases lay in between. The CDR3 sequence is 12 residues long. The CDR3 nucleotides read TGTGCCACCCAGGACCTCGGTTATGGCTACACCTTC. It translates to CATQDLGYGYTF.

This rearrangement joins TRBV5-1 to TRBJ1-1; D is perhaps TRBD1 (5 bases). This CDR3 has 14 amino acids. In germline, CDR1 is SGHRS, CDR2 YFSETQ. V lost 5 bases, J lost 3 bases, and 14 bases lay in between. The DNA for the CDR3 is TGCGCCAGCAGTTCCTGGGGCGATGACACTGAAGCTTTCTTT. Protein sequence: CASSSWGDDTEAFF.

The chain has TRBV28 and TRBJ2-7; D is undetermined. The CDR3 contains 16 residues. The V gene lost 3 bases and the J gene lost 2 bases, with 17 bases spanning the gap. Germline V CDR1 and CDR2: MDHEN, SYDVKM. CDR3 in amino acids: CASSFSGAPRAYEQYF. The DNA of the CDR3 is TGTGCCAGCAGTTTTTCTGGCGCCCCAAGGGCCTACGAGCAGTACTTC.

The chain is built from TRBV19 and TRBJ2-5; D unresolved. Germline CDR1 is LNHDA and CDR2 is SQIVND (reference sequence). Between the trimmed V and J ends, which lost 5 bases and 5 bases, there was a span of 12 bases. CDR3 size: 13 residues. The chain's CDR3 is CASSPTGLETQYF. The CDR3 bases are TGTGCCAGTAGTCCCACGGGTTTGGAGACCCAGTACTTC. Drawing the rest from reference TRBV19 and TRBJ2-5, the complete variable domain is DGGITQSPKYLFRKEGQNVTLSCEQNLNHDAMYWYRQDPGQGLRLIYYSQIVNDFQKGDIAEGYSVSREKKESFPLTVTSAQKNPTAFYLCASSPTGLETQYFGPGTRLLVL.

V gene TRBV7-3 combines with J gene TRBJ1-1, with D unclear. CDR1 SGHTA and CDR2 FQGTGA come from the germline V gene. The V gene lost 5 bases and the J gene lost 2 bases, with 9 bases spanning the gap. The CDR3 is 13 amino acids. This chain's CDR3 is CASSLGTNTEAFF. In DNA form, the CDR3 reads TGTGCCAGCAGCCTTGGCACAAACACTGAAGCTTTCTTT.

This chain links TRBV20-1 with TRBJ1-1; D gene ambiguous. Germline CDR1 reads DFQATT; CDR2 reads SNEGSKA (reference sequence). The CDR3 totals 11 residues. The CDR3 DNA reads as TGCAGCCCCGAGGCGCCCACTGAAGCTTTCTTT. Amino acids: CSPEAPTEAFF.

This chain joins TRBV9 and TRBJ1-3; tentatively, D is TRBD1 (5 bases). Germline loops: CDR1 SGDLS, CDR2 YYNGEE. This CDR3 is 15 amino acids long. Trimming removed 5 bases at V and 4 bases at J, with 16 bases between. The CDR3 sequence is CASSLGGAVGNTIYF. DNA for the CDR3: TGTGCCAGCAGTCTCGGAGGGGCAGTCGGAAACACCATATATTTT.

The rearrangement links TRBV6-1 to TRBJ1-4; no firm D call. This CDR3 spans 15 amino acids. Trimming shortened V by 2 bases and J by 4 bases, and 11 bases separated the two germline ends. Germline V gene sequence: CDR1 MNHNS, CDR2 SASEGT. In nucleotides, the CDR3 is TGTGCCAGCAGTGAATCGTCGGTGGTTAATGAAAAACTGTTTTTT. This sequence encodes CASSESSVVNEKLFF.

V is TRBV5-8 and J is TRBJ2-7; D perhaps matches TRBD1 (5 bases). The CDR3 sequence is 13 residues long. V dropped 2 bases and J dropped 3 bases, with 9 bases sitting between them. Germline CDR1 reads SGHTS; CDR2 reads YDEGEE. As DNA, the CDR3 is TGTGCCAGCAGCTTAGGACACTTCTACGAGCAGTACTTC. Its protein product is CASSLGHFYEQYF. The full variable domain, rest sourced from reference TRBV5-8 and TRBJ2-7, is EAGVTQSPTHLIKTRGQQATLRCSPISGHTSVYWYQQALGLGLQFLLWYDEGEERNRGNFPPRFSGRQFPNYSSELNVNALELEDSALYLCASSLGHFYEQYFGPGTRLTVT.

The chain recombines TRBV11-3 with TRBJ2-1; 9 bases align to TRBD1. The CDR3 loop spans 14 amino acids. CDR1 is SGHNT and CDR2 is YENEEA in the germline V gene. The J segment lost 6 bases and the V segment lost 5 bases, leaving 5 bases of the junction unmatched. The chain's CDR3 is CASSKDRGGNEQFF. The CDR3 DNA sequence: TGTGCCAGCAGCAAGGACAGGGGAGGCAATGAGCAGTTCTTC.

CDR3 DNA sequence: TGTGCCAGCAGTCCGCGGACCGCACTAAAGGGCAATCAGCCCCAGCATTTT. It yields the protein CASSPRTALKGNQPQHF. This chain links TRBV28 with TRBJ1-5; D is undetermined. The CDR3 runs 17 residues. Trimming removed 5 bases at V and 2 bases at J, with 19 bases between. CDR1 and CDR2 (germline): MDHEN, SYDVKM.

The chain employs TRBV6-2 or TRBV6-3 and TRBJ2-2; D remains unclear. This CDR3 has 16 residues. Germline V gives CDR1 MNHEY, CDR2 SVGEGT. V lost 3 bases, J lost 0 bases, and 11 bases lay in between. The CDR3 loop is CASSYYIYTNTGELFF. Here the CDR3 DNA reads TGTGCCAGCAGTTATTATATCTACACGAACACCGGGGAGCTGTTTTTT.